The 25 T cell receptor beta chains in this list originate from one sample, sequenced in a study of OX40 agonist ivuxolimab in advanced cancers. The table came from immunoSEQ multiplex PCR; TCRdb's copy has only in-frame clones and leaves some out. The table has over 75,000 clones, about 90% seen once; the top ten hold around 4%. Sequencing was performed on CD4+ or CD8+ T cells sorted from blood, taken in a trial of the OX40 agonist ivuxolimab. The source is an adult with an advanced solid tumor such as melanoma, head and neck, liver or kidney cancer.

The chain employs TRBV5-5 and TRBJ1-5; TRBD1 aligns across 9 bases. CDR3 size: 18 residues. J gave up 5 bases and V 3 bases, and 15 bases lay outside the gene matches. The germline gives CDR1 SGHKS, CDR2 YYEKEE (reference sequence). The CDR3 reads CASSSTPTGTGQYQPQHF. CDR3 sequence (DNA): TGTGCCAGCAGCTCGACTCCTACCGGGACAGGGCAGTATCAGCCCCAGCATTTT. Combining the CDR3 with reference TRBV5-5 and TRBJ1-5 gives the whole variable domain DAGVTQSPTHLIKTRGQQVTLRCSPISGHKSVSWYQQVLGQGPQFIFQYYEKEERGRGNFPDRFSARQFPNYSSELNVNALLLGDSALYLCASSSTPTGTGQYQPQHFGDGTRLSIL.

The chain links TRBV5-1 to TRBJ1-4; D might be TRBD1 (6 bases). The V end was cut by 0 bases, the J end by 5 bases, with 8 bases between. Germline-derived CDR1 and CDR2 are SGHRS and YFSETQ. The CDR3 is 14 amino acids. This chain's CDR3 is CASSLGTVNEKLFF. The CDR3 bases are TGCGCCAGCAGCTTGGGGACAGTCAATGAAAAACTGTTTTTT.

The V gene is TRBV27, the J gene TRBJ2-1; 14 nucleotides align to TRBD2. The germline V gene encodes CDR1 MNHEY and CDR2 SMNVEV (reference sequence). The V and J ends lost 7 bases and 10 bases, in that order; junction bases with no gene match: 9. CDR3 length equals 15 residues. This chain's CDR3 is CASIPGLAGAGEQFF. CDR3 sequence (DNA): TGTGCCAGCATCCCGGGACTAGCGGGGGCTGGGGAGCAGTTCTTC.

The rearrangement links TRBV28 to TRBJ1-1, with D perhaps matching TRBD1 (6 bases). CDR3 size: 13 residues. Germline-derived CDR1 and CDR2 are MDHEN and SYDVKM. V lost 5 bases, J lost 1 base, and 8 bases lay in between. The CDR3 sequence: CASSVGQNTEAFF. For the CDR3, the DNA is TGTGCCAGCAGTGTGGGACAGAACACTGAAGCTTTCTTT.

The CDR3 reads CASSPRQGGNTEAFF. The CDR3 DNA reads as TGTGCCAGCTCACCGCGACAGGGAGGGAACACTGAAGCTTTCTTT. V is TRBV18 and J is TRBJ1-1, with 7 bases that match TRBD1. The CDR3 contains 15 residues. Trimming at V came to 3 bases and at J to 1 base, leaving 5 bases not matched to a gene. Germline CDR1 reads KGHSH; CDR2 reads LQKENI.

CDR3 sequence: CASSYRGLTDTQYF. For the CDR3, the DNA is TGTGCCAGCAGTTACAGGGGACTAACAGATACGCAGTATTTT. This chain connects TRBV11-3 to TRBJ2-3, with D tentatively TRBD1 or TRBD2 (7 bases each). The V end was cut by 6 bases, the J end by 3 bases, with 13 bases between. Germline-derived CDR1 and CDR2 are SGHNT and YENEEA. This CDR3 spans 14 amino acids.

V and J are TRBV9 and TRBJ2-5; the D gene could be TRBD1 or TRBD2 (6 bases each). V lost 3 bases to trimming and J lost 2 bases, with 14 bases between them. The CDR3 contains 15 residues. Germline values: CDR1 SGDLS, CDR2 YYNGEE. The CDR3 nucleotides are TGTGCCAGCAGCGGGCAGGGGACTTATCAAGAGACCCAGTACTTC. Translation gives CASSGQGTYQETQYF.

The chain carries TRBV7-2 and TRBJ2-5; 9 nucleotides align to TRBD2. Germline V gene data show CDR1 as SGHTA and CDR2 as FQGNSA. With V trimmed by 5 bases and J by 2 bases, 15 bases remained unmatched. This CDR3 comprises 18 residues. In DNA form, the CDR3 reads TGTGCCAGCAGCGCTTCCTCTGGCGGGAGGGTGTGGCAAGAGACCCAGTACTTC. Amino acids: CASSASSGGRVWQETQYF.

This rearrangement joins TRBV7-9 to TRBJ1-2, with TRBD1 matching 8 bases. The length of the CDR3 is 14 residues. The V gene's germline CDR1 is SEHNR and CDR2 FQNEAQ (reference sequence). J gave up 0 bases and V 6 bases, and 3 bases lay outside the gene matches. The CDR3 nucleotides are TGTGCCAGCAGACAGGGGGAAACTAACTATGGCTACACCTTC. It codes for CASRQGETNYGYTF.

The chain couples TRBV7-9 to TRBJ1-1; D ambiguous. The germline V and J ends were trimmed by 3 bases and 4 bases, with 12 bases remaining between them. Germline CDR1 and CDR2: SEHNR and FQNEAQ (reference sequence). This CDR3 is 14 amino acids long. Here the CDR3 reads CASSFGERGTEAFF. CDR3 coding DNA: TGTGCCAGCAGCTTCGGGGAGCGGGGCACTGAAGCTTTCTTT.

In the case of this clone: Other DNA sequences within the sample encode an identical CDR3. The chain carries TRBV7-6 and TRBJ1-1, with D hard to call. CDR3 length: 13 amino acids. Trimming removed 1 base from V and 1 base from J, with 4 bases in between. The V gene's germline CDR1 is SGHVS and CDR2 FNYEAQ. The CDR3 DNA reads as TGTGCCAGCAGCTTAGACGAGAACACTGAAGCTTTCTTT. It is translated as CASSLDENTEAFF.

This sequence joins TRBV7-3 and TRBJ2-7; possibly TRBD1 for D (7 bases). The CDR3 consists of 15 residues. The germline gives CDR1 SGHTA, CDR2 FQGTGA. The V end was cut by 2 bases, the J end by 2 bases, with 13 bases between. CDR3 DNA sequence: TGTGCCAGCAGCTTAGGTCAGGGGGGTACCTACGAGCAGTACGTC. The encoded protein is CASSLGQGGTYEQYV.

V usage is TRBV11-2 and J usage is TRBJ1-2; no definite D call. The germline CDR1 and CDR2 sequences are SGHAT and FQNNGV. Trimming removed 1 base from V and 4 bases from J, with 10 bases in between. This CDR3 has 14 amino acids. CDR3 protein: CASSLGGGPYGYTF. The CDR3 region has the DNA TGTGCCAGCAGCTTAGGTGGCGGCCCCTATGGCTACACCTTC. The entire variable domain, with the rest obtained from reference TRBV11-2 and TRBJ1-2, is as follows: EAGVAQSPRYKIIEKRQSVAFWCNPISGHATLYWYQQILGQGPKLLIQFQNNGVVDDSQLPKDRFSAERLKGVDSTLKIQPAKLEDSAVYLCASSLGGGPYGYTFGSGTRLTVV.

The chain links TRBV7-6 to TRBJ2-2; tentatively, D is TRBD1 (6 bases). The germline V gene has CDR1 SGHVS and CDR2 FNYEAQ. CDR3 size: 17 residues. V shed 5 bases and J shed 2 bases, with 18 bases lying between them. CDR3 bases: TGTGCCAGCAGCCCAAAAACGGGACACCGTAACACCGGGGAGCTGTTTTTT. Amino acid sequence: CASSPKTGHRNTGELFF.

The chain employs TRBV7-8 and TRBJ1-2; D unresolved. V dropped 5 bases and J dropped 4 bases, with 14 bases sitting between them. This CDR3 spans 14 amino acids. Germline V gene lookup returns CDR1 SGHVS and CDR2 FQNEAQ. CDR3: CASSPGTQTYGYTF. The CDR3 DNA sequence: TGTGCCAGCAGCCCCGGAACTCAAACCTATGGCTACACCTTC.

In this sample, this clone turned up a few times. The V call is TRBV5-4, the J call TRBJ2-7; D is perhaps TRBD1 or TRBD2 (5 bases each). Germline V gives CDR1 SGHNT, CDR2 YYREEE (reference sequence). The CDR3 has 14 residues. Trimming took off 0 bases at V and 2 bases at J, with 9 bases between the two ends. Here the CDR3 DNA reads TGTGCCAGCAGCTTGGGGGGACGAGCCTACGAGCAGTACTTC. Encoded protein: CASSLGGRAYEQYF.

This clone was observed a few times. The genes are TRBV10-3 and TRBJ1-5; no clear D. The CDR3 length is 13 residues. Trimming took 6 bases from V and 1 from J, leaving 7 bases between them. Looked up from germline, CDR1 is ENHRY and CDR2 is SYGVKD. The CDR3, as DNA: TGTGCCATCAGCTTGGACAGCAATCAGCCCCAGCATTTT. It translates to CAISLDSNQPQHF.

V is TRBV29-1 and J is TRBJ1-1, with D possibly TRBD1 on 6 matching bases. Trimming cost V 1 base and J 4 bases, with 13 bases left between them. CDR3 length equals 14 residues. Germline-derived CDR1 and CDR2 are SQVTM and ANQGSEA. Written as DNA, the CDR3 is TGCAGCGTTGAAGGTAGGGGGAGAGGCACTGAAGCTTTCTTT. This sequence encodes CSVEGRGRGTEAFF.

This clone was recorded only once. This sequence joins TRBV6-5 and TRBJ2-7; D perhaps matches TRBD1 (6 bases). The CDR3 sequence is 14 residues long. From germline, CDR1 is MNHEY and CDR2 SVGAGI. V lost 5 bases and J lost 0, with 11 bases in between. The DNA for the CDR3 is TGTGCCAGCAGTCTCACAGGGAGCTCCTACGAGCAGTACGTC. Protein: CASSLTGSSYEQYV.

The rearrangement uses TRBV6-5 and TRBJ2-7; a possible D gene is TRBD1 (5 bases). CDR3 size: 14 residues. Looked up from germline, CDR1 is MNHEY and CDR2 is SVGAGI. With 6 bases removed from V and 2 bases from J, the gap between germline ends came to 14 bases. The CDR3 nucleotides are TGTGCCAGCAGAATAACAGGCTCCCCCTACGAGCAGTACTTC. As protein: CASRITGSPYEQYF.

The genes are TRBV30 and TRBJ1-4; D is unresolved. The germline gives CDR1 GTSNPN, CDR2 SVGIG (reference sequence). This CDR3 region has 13 residues. The V end was cut by 2 bases, the J end by 3 bases, with 7 bases between. CDR3 amino acids: CAWSSPANEKLFF. CDR3 sequence (DNA): TGTGCCTGGAGTTCCCCAGCTAATGAAAAACTGTTTTTT.

The J gene is TRBJ1-5, the V gene TRBV6-1, with unresolved D. Germline loops: CDR1 MNHNS, CDR2 SASEGT. CDR3 length: 14 amino acids. V gave up 7 bases and J gave up 0 bases, with 10 bases separating them. CDR3 residues: CASTPAGSNQPQHF. The CDR3 DNA follows: TGTGCCAGCACTCCCGCGGGTAGCAATCAGCCCCAGCATTTT.

The chain is built from TRBV7-9 and TRBJ2-3, with 8 bases that match TRBD2. After removal of 8 bases from V and 6 bases from J, the junction contained 13 bases not matched to a gene. The CDR3 runs to 15 residues. Germline V gene sequence: CDR1 SEHNR, CDR2 FQNEAQ (reference sequence). CDR3 sequence (DNA): TGTGCCAGCCCCCTCGGGACTAGTTCGGTGGATACGCAGTATTTT. This translates into CASPLGTSSVDTQYF.

DNA of the CDR3: TGTGCCAGCAGGCAATGGACTAGCGGCACAGATACGCAGTATTTT. Translated: CASRQWTSGTDTQYF. The rearrangement uses TRBV11-2 and TRBJ2-3; TRBD2 aligns across 9 bases. The CDR3 is 15 residues long. V gave up 6 bases and J gave up 1 base; unmatched junction bases: 5. Germline V gives CDR1 SGHAT, CDR2 FQNNGV. Full variable domain (remainder filled in from reference TRBV11-2 and TRBJ2-3): EAGVAQSPRYKIIEKRQSVAFWCNPISGHATLYWYQQILGQGPKLLIQFQNNGVVDDSQLPKDRFSAERLKGVDSTLKIQPAKLEDSAVYLCASRQWTSGTDTQYFGPGTRLTVL.

In nucleotides, the CDR3 is TGTGCCAGCAGCTTGGGGGCCCGAATGAGCACTGAAGCTTTCTTT. It yields the protein CASSLGARMSTEAFF. The chain has TRBV5-8 and TRBJ1-1; D not certain. CDR1 and CDR2 from the germline V gene are SGHTS and YDEGEE. The CDR3 has 15 amino acids. The V and J ends lost 0 bases and 4 bases respectively, with 13 bases between them.